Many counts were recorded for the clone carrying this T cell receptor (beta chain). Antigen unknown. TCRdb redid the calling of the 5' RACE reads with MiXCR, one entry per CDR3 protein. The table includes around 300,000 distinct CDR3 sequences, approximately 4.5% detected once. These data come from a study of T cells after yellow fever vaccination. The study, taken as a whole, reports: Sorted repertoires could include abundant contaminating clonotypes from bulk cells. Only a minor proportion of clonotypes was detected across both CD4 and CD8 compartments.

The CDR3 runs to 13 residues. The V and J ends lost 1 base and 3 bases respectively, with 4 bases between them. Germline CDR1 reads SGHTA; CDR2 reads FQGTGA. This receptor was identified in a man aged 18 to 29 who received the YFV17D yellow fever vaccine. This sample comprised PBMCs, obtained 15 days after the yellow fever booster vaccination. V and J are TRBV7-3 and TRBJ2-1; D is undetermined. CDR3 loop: CASSLSYYNEQFF. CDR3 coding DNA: TGTGCCAGCAGCTTAAGCTACTACAATGAGCAGTTCTTC. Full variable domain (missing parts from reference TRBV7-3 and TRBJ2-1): GAGVSQTPSNKVTEKGKYVELRCDPISGHTALYWYRQSLGQGPEFLIYFQGTGAADDSGLPNDRFFAVRPEGSVSTLKIQRTERGDSAVYLCASSLSYYNEQFFGPGTRLTVL.